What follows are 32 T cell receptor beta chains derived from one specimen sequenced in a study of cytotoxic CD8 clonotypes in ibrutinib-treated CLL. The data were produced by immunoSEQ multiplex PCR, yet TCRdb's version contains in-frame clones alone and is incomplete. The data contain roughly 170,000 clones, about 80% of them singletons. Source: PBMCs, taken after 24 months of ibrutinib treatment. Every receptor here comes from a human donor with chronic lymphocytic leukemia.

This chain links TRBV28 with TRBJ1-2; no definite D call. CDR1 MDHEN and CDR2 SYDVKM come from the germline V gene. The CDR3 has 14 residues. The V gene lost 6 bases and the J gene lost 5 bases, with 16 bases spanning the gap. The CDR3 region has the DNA TGTGCCAGCAGCTCCCCCGAGGCGGATTATGGCTACACCTTC. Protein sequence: CASSSPEADYGYTF.

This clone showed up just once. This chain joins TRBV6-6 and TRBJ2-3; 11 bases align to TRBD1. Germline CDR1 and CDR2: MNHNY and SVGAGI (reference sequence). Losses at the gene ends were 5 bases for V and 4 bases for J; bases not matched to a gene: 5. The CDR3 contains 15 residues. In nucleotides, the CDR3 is TGTGCCAGCAGTGCCGGACAGGGGGCTCCAGATACGCAGTATTTT. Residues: CASSAGQGAPDTQYF.

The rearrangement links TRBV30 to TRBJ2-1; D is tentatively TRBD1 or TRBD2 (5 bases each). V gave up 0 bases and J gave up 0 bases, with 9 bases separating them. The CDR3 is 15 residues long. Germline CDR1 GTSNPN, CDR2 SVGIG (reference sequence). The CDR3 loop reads CAWSVLGTSYNEQFF. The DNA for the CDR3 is TGTGCCTGGAGTGTACTCGGGACCTCCTACAATGAGCAGTTCTTC.

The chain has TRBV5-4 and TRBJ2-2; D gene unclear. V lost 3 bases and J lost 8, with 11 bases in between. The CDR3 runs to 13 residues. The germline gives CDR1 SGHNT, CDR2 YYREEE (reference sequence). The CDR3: CASSSPNGGELFF. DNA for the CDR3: TGTGCCAGCAGCTCGCCCAATGGTGGGGAGCTGTTTTTT.

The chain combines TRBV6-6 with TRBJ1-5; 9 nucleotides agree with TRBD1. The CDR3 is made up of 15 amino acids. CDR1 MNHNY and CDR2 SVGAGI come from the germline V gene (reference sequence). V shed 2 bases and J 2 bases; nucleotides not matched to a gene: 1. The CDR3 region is CASSYRTGGNQPQHF. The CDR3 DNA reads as TGTGCCAGCAGTTACCGGACAGGGGGCAATCAGCCCCAGCATTTT.

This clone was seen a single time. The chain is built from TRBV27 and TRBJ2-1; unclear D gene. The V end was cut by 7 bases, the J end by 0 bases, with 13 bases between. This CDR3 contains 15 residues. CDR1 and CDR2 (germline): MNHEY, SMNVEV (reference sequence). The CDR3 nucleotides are TGTGCCAGCACCACCTTTCGGAGCTCCTACAATGAGCAGTTCTTC. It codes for CASTTFRSSYNEQFF.

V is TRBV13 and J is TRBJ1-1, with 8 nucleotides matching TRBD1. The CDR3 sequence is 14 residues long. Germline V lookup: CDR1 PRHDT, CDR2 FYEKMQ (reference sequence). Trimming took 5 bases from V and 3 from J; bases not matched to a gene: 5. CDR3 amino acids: CASSRTGKDTEAFF. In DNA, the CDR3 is TGTGCCAGCAGCCGGACAGGGAAAGACACTGAAGCTTTCTTT.

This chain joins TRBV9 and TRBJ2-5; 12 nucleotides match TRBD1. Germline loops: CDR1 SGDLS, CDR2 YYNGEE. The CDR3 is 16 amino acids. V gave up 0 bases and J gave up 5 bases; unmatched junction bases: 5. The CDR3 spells CASSVGDRGLGETQYF. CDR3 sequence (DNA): TGTGCCAGCAGCGTAGGGGACAGGGGGCTGGGGGAGACCCAGTACTTC.

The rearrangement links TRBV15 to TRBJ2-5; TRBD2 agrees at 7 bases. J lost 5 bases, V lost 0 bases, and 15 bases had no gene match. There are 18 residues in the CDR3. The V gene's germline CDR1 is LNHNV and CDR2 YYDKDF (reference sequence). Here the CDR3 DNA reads TGTGCCACCAGCAGAGAAGCGGGGATCGGGGAGAGTGCGGAGACCCAGTACTTC. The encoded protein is CATSREAGIGESAETQYF.

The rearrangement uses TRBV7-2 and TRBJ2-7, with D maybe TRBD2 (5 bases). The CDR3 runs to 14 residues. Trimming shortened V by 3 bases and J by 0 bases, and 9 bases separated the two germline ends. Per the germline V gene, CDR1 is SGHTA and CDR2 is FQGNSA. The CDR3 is CASSFQAGSYEQYF. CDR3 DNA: TGTGCCAGCAGCTTCCAGGCGGGCTCCTACGAGCAGTACTTC.

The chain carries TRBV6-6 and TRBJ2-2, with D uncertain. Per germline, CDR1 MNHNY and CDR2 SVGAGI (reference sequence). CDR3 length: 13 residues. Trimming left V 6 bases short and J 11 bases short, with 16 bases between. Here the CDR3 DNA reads TGTGCCAGCAGCATGGACCCGGCAGGCGAGCTGTTTTTT. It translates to CASSMDPAGELFF.

The CDR3 protein is CASSQGRGDEQFF. DNA of the CDR3: TGTGCCAGCAGCCAAGGGAGGGGGGATGAGCAGTTCTTC. The chain is built from TRBV4-2 and TRBJ2-1; TRBD1 or TRBD2 may be the D gene (6 bases each). Between the trimmed V and J ends, which lost 1 base and 8 bases, there was a span of 9 bases. CDR1 is LGHNA, CDR2 YNFKEQ, per germline. This CDR3 region has 13 residues.

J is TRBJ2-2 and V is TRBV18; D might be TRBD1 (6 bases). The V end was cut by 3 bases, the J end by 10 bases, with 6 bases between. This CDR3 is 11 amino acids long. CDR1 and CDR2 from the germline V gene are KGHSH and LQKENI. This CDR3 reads CASSPGQELFF. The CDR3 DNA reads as TGTGCCAGCTCACCGGGACAGGAGCTGTTTTTT.

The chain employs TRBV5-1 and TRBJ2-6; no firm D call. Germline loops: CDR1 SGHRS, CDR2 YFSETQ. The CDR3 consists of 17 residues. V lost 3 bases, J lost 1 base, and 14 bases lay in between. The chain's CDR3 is CASSSEPVGSGANVLTF. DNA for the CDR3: TGCGCCAGCAGCTCGGAACCGGTGGGGTCTGGGGCCAACGTCCTGACTTTC.

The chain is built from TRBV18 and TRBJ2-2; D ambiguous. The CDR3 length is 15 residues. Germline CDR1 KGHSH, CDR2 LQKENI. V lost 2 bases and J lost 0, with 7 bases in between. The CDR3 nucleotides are TGTGCCAGCTCACCAAACAACGCGAACACCGGGGAGCTGTTTTTT. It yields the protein CASSPNNANTGELFF. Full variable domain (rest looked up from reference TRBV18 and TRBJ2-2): NAGVMQNPRHLVRRRGQEARLRCSPMKGHSHVYWYRQLPEEGLKFMVYLQKENIIDESGMPKERFSAEFPKEGPSILRIQQVVRGDSAAYFCASSPNNANTGELFFGEGSRLTVL.

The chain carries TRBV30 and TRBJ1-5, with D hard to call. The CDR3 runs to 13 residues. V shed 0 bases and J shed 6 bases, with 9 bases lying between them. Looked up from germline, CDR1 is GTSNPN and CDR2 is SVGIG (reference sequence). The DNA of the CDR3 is TGTGCCTGGAGTGTCAGTAACGGTCAGCCCCAGCATTTT. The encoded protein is CAWSVSNGQPQHF.

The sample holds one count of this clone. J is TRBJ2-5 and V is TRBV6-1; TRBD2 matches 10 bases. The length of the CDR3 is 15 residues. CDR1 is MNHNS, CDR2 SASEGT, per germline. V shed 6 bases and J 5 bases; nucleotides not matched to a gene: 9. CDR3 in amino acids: CASRDQLAGRETQYF. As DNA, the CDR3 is TGTGCCAGCAGGGACCAACTAGCGGGGCGGGAGACCCAGTACTTC.

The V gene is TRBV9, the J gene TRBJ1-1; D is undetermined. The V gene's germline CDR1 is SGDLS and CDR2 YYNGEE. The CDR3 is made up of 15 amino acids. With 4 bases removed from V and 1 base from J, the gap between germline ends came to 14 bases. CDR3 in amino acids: CASSPRVVRNTEAFF. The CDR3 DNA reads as TGTGCCAGCAGCCCCCGTGTGGTCAGGAACACTGAAGCTTTCTTT.

The CDR3 sequence is CASSLEAGGGQPQHF. CDR3 nucleotides: TGTGCCAGCAGCTTGGAGGCAGGGGGAGGTCAGCCCCAGCATTTT. The V and J genes are TRBV5-8 and TRBJ1-5, with TRBD1 matching over 7 bases. There are 15 residues in the CDR3. The germline gives CDR1 SGHTS, CDR2 YDEGEE. Trimming cost V 0 bases and J 6 bases; bases outside gene matches: 6.

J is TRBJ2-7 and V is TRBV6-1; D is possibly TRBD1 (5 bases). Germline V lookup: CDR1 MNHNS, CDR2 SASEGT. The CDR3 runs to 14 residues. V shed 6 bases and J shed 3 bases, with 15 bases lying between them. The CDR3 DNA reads TGTGCCAGCAGGCTACAGGCAAAGAACTACGAGCAGTACTTC. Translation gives CASRLQAKNYEQYF.

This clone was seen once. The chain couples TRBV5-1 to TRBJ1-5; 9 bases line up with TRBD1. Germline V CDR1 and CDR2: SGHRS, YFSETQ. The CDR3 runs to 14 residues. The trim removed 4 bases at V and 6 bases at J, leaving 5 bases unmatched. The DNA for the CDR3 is TGCGCCAGCAGCCCCGGGACAGGGCCTCAGCCCCAGCATTTT. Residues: CASSPGTGPQPQHF.

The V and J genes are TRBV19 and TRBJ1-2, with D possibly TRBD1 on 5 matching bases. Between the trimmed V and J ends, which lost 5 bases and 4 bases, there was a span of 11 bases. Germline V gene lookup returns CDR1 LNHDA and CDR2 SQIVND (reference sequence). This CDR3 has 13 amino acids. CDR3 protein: CASSLTATYGYTF. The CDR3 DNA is TGTGCCAGTAGTTTGACAGCCACCTATGGCTACACCTTC.

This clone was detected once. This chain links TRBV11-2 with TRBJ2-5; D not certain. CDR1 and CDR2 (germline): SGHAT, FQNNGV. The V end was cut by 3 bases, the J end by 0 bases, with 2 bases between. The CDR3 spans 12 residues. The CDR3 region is CASSLYQETQYF. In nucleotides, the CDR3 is TGTGCCAGCAGCTTGTACCAAGAGACCCAGTACTTC.

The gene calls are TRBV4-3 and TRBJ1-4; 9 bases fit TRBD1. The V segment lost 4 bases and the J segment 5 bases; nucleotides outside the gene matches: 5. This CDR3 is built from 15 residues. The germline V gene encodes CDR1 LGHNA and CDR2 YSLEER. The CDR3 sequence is CASSPSDRGNEKLFF. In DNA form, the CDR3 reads TGCGCCAGCAGCCCTTCCGACAGGGGGAATGAAAAACTGTTTTTT.

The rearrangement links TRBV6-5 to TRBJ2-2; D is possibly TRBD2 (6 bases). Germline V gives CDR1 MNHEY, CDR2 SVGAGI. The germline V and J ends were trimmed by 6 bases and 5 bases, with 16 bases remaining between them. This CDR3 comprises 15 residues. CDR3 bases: TGTGCCAGCAGGTGGGGAGGTGGGGGAACCGGGGAGCTGTTTTTT. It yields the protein CASRWGGGGTGELFF.

The CDR3 sequence is CASSRGRTTTYEQYF. CDR3 DNA: TGTGCCAGCAGCCGAGGTCGGACTACAACCTACGAGCAGTACTTC. This rearrangement joins TRBV7-3 to TRBJ2-7, with D possibly TRBD2 on 6 matching bases. CDR1 is SGHTA, CDR2 FQGTGA, per germline. Trimming removed 5 bases at V and 2 bases at J, with 16 bases between. This CDR3 contains 15 residues. Complete variable domain (other parts from reference TRBV7-3 and TRBJ2-7): GAGVSQTPSNKVTEKGKYVELRCDPISGHTALYWYRQSLGQGPEFLIYFQGTGAADDSGLPNDRFFAVRPEGSVSTLKIQRTERGDSAVYLCASSRGRTTTYEQYFGPGTRLTVT.

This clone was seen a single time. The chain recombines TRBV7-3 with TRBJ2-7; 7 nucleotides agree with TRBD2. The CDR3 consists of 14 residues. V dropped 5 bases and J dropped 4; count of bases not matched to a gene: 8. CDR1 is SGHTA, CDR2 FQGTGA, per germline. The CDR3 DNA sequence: TGTGCCAGCAGCCACGGCCTAGCGGATTACGAGCAGTACTTC. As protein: CASSHGLADYEQYF.

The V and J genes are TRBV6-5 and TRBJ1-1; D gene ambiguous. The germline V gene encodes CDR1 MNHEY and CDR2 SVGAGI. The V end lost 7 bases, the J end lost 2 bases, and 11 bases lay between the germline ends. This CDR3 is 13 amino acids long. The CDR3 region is CASKTVENTEAFF. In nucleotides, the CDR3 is TGTGCCAGCAAAACCGTAGAAAACACTGAAGCTTTCTTT.

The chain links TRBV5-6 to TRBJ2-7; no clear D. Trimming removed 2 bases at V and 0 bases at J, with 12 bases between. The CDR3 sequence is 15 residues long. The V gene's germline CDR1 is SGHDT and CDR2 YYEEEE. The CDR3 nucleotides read TGTGCCAGCAGCTTATTGGGGAAGAGCTCCTACGAGCAGTACTTC. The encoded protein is CASSLLGKSSYEQYF.

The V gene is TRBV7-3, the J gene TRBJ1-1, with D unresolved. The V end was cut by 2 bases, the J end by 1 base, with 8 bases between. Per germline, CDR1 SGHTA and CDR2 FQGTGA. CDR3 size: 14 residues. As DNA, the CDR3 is TGTGCCAGCAGCTTATCGCAAGGGAACACTGAAGCTTTCTTT. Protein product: CASSLSQGNTEAFF. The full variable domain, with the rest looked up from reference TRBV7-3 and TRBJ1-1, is GAGVSQTPSNKVTEKGKYVELRCDPISGHTALYWYRQSLGQGPEFLIYFQGTGAADDSGLPNDRFFAVRPEGSVSTLKIQRTERGDSAVYLCASSLSQGNTEAFFGQGTRLTVV.

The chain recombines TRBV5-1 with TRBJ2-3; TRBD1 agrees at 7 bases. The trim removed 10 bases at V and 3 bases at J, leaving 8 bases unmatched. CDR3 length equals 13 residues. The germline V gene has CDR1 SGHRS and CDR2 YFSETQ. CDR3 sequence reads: CASTGDRTDTQYF. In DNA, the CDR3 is TGCGCCTCTACAGGGGACCGGACAGATACGCAGTATTTT.

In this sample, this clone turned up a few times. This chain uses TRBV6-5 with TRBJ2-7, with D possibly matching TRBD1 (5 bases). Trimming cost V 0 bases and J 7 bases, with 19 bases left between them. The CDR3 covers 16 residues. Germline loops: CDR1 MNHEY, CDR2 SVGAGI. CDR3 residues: CASSYSRVADNREQYF. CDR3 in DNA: TGTGCCAGCAGTTACTCGAGAGTGGCCGACAACAGGGAGCAGTACTTC.